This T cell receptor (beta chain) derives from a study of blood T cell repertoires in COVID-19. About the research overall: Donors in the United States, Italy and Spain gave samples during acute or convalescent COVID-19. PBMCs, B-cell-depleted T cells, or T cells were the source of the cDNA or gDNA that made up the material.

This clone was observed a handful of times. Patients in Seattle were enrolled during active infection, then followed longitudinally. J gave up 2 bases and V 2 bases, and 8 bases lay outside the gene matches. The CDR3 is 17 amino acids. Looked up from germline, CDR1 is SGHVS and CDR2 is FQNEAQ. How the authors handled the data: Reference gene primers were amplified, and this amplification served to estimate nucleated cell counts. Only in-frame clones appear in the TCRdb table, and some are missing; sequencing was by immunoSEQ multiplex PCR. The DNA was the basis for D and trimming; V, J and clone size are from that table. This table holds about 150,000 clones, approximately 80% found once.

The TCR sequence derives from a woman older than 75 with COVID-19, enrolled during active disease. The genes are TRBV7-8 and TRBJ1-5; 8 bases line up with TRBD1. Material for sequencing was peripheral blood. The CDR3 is CASSLPGQGMRNQPQHF. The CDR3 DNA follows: TGTGCCAGCAGCTTACCCGGACAGGGTATGCGCAATCAGCCCCAGCATTTT.